Here is one T cell receptor beta chain with its context. Its antigen remains unidentified. The data belong to a study of cytomegalovirus exposure and HLA in healthy donors. Study-wide points: With later analysis, a missense DCLRE1C variant became linked to TCR beta V- and J-gene trimming. Presence/absence analyses assumed roughly uniform sequencing depth across donors, which may not hold.

This CDR3 has 13 residues. Germline CDR1 and CDR2: SQVTM and ANQGSEA. V was shortened by 6 bases and J by 10 bases, with 19 bases between the two germline ends. Vbeta (60) and Jbeta (13) primers were used in the PCR. The protocol was immunoSEQ multiplex PCR, while the TCRdb copy is restricted to in-frame clones and leaves out a portion. This repertoire shows 100,000 or so clones, roughly four fifths found once; its top ten account for roughly an eighth. The sequencing sample was made of PBMCs. This clonotype originated in a male donor in good health and CMV-seropositive. This chain uses TRBV29-1 with TRBJ2-1, with D tentatively TRBD1 (5 bases). In DNA form, the CDR3 reads TGCAGCGTGGGAAGGGGCCCGACACACGAGCAGTTCTTC. Its translation is CSVGRGPTHEQFF.